One T cell receptor beta chain is described in this entry. The record originates from a study of regulatory T cells in long-lasting Graves disease. Through Arm-PCR of CDR3 regions and iRepertoire HTBI primers, TCR beta libraries were built. TCRdb passed the multiplex PCR reads through MiXCR, listing each CDR3 protein once. The sample yields roughly 350,000 distinct CDR3 sequences, around 17% seen once. The time point is: newly diagnosed GD, antithyroid drugs for less than 3 months. RNA isolated from PBMCs was used to make the TCR library. The same specimen was also included in a second study, on T cells in Graves' hyperthyroidism and ophthalmopathy.

The receptor was isolated from a man aged 40-49 years with Graves disease. This specimen was peripheral blood mononuclear cells (PBMCs), taken at new diagnosis, from a patient treated with antithyroid drugs.

In DNA, the CDR3 is TGCGCCAGCAGTGGCAGCGGGACCGGGGAGCTGTTTTTT. It encodes CASSGSGTGELFF. The rearrangement links TRBV5-1 to TRBJ2-2, with a weak D call TRBD2 (6 bases). CDR1 and CDR2 (germline): SGHRS, YFSETQ. With 5 bases removed from V and 5 bases from J, the gap between germline ends came to 10 bases. The CDR3 has 13 amino acids.